This passage covers 20 T cell receptor beta chains from one sample sequenced in a study of monozygotic twins with inflammatory bowel disease. Reprocessing the 5' RACE reads, TCRdb reports a single entry for every CDR3 protein and omits DNA. This repertoire includes over 150,000 distinct CDR3 sequences. The source material was blood. These receptors all come from a human donor with ulcerative colitis or Crohn's disease, or a healthy co-twin of an affected twin (not recorded which).

The chain recombines TRBV7-3 with TRBJ1-5; lacking DNA, the TRBD1 call made by TCRdb goes unchecked. From germline, CDR1 is SGHTA and CDR2 FQGTGA. This CDR3 has 14 residues. Here the CDR3 reads CASRRAGGFQPQHF.

J is TRBJ1-1 and V is TRBV10-2; absent DNA, TCRdb's TRBD1 call cannot be checked. This CDR3 is built from 14 residues. Germline CDR1 and CDR2: WSHSY and SAAADI. The CDR3 sequence: CASRKGDGNTEAFF.

This CDR3 is CASRAVGGANIQYF. The chain uses TRBV5-1 and TRBJ2-4; TCRdb gives TRBD1 as the D gene, but with no DNA this cannot be confirmed. The germline V gene has CDR1 SGHRS and CDR2 YFSETQ. The CDR3 runs 14 residues.

V is TRBV20-1 and J is TRBJ2-2; TCRdb reports TRBD1, a call that lacks DNA to check it against. This CDR3 has 15 amino acids. Germline CDR1 reads DFQATT; CDR2 reads SNEGSKA (reference sequence). This chain's CDR3 is CSARDGQKNTGELFF.

The rearrangement links TRBV5-1 to TRBJ2-5; TCRdb's D call, TRBD2, is unchecked because there is no DNA. This CDR3 contains 16 residues. Germline CDR1 SGHRS, CDR2 YFSETQ. CDR3 sequence reads: CASSNSAGTYQETQYF.

The chain links TRBV29-1 to TRBJ2-3. Per germline, CDR1 SQVTM and CDR2 ANQGSEA. This CDR3 is 12 amino acids long. The CDR3 region is CSVEESTDTQYF.

The chain carries TRBV19 and TRBJ1-5; lacking DNA, the TRBD1 call made by TCRdb goes unchecked. The length of the CDR3 is 15 residues. CDR1 is LNHDA, CDR2 SQIVND, per germline (reference sequence). CDR3 loop: CASYPRGPSNQPQHF.

The J gene is TRBJ2-1, the V gene TRBV24-1. Germline CDR1 is KGHDR and CDR2 is SFDVKD. This CDR3 comprises 16 residues. CDR3 sequence: CATSERTVSSYNEQFF.

The J gene is TRBJ2-3, the V gene TRBV27; TCRdb selects TRBD2, and the lack of DNA leaves this call unchecked. Germline values: CDR1 MNHEY, CDR2 SMNVEV (reference sequence). This CDR3 has 16 amino acids. CDR3 region: CASSYLAGGPTDTQYF.

The chain carries TRBV9 and TRBJ2-2; no DNA is available, so the TRBD1 call from TCRdb remains unchecked. This CDR3 is built from 15 residues. Germline V gene sequence: CDR1 SGDLS, CDR2 YYNGEE. The CDR3 reads CASSPRQGGDGELFF.

This chain links TRBV7-9 with TRBJ1-2; TCRdb's D call of TRBD1 is untestable without DNA. The V gene's germline CDR1 is SEHNR and CDR2 FQNEAQ (reference sequence). This CDR3 contains 15 residues. The CDR3 sequence is CASSLQDRGLYGYTF. Drawing the rest from reference TRBV7-9 and TRBJ1-2, the complete variable domain is DTGVSQNPRHKITKRGQNVTFRCDPISEHNRLYWYRQTLGQGPEFLTYFQNEAQLEKSRLLSDRFSAERPKGSFSTLEIQRTEQGDSAMYLCASSLQDRGLYGYTFGSGTRLTVV.

The V and J genes are TRBV9 and TRBJ2-1. From germline, CDR1 is SGDLS and CDR2 YYNGEE. The length of the CDR3 is 15 residues. The CDR3 here is CASSIDGSSYNEQFF. Full variable domain (remainder filled in from reference TRBV9 and TRBJ2-1): DSGVTQTPKHLITATGQRVTLRCSPRSGDLSVYWYQQSLDQGLQFLIQYYNGEERAKGNILERFSAQQFPDLHSELNLSSLELGDSALYFCASSIDGSSYNEQFFGPGTRLTVL.

This rearrangement joins TRBV3-1 to TRBJ2-1. Per germline, CDR1 LGHDT and CDR2 YNNKEL (reference sequence). The CDR3 contains 12 residues. CDR3 amino acids: CASSQLDNEQFF.

The V call is TRBV12-3 or TRBV12-4, the J call TRBJ2-3. This CDR3 is 13 amino acids long. CDR3 sequence reads: CASSFWGTDTQYF.

This chain uses TRBV9 with TRBJ2-1; TCRdb's D call of TRBD2 is untestable without DNA. The CDR3 is 14 residues long. Looked up from germline, CDR1 is SGDLS and CDR2 is YYNGEE. CDR3: CASSASTKSPGQFF.

The V call is TRBV20-1, the J call TRBJ2-7; the D call from TCRdb, TRBD1, cannot be confirmed without DNA. Germline CDR1 is DFQATT and CDR2 is SNEGSKA (reference sequence). CDR3 length: 16 residues. CDR3: CSARNPGTGGNYEQYF.

The V and J genes are TRBV20-1 and TRBJ2-7; absent DNA, TCRdb's TRBD1 call cannot be checked. The CDR3 sequence is 14 residues long. Germline V gene sequence: CDR1 DFQATT, CDR2 SNEGSKA (reference sequence). This CDR3 is CSAREGEPFNEQYF.

V usage is TRBV29-1 and J usage is TRBJ1-1. CDR1 is SQVTM, CDR2 ANQGSEA, per germline. This CDR3 has 14 residues. The CDR3 spells CSVREAPGNTEAFF.

The chain joins TRBV27 to TRBJ2-7; the D gene TCRdb calls, TRBD1, cannot be checked with no DNA. Germline V gives CDR1 MNHEY, CDR2 SMNVEV (reference sequence). The CDR3 loop spans 12 amino acids. CDR3 sequence: CASRTGPGEQYF.

The chain combines TRBV12-3 or TRBV12-4 with TRBJ2-7. The CDR3 has 16 amino acids. The CDR3 reads CASSSFGLANSYEQYF.